The sample holds one count of the clone carrying this T cell receptor beta chain. This sample was included in a study of CD8 T cells in Susac syndrome. V shed 4 bases and J shed 4 bases, with 6 bases lying between them. This CDR3 contains 12 residues. From germline, CDR1 is MNHEY and CDR2 SMNVEV (reference sequence). Sequencing of TCR beta was performed on blood CD8+ and CD4+ T cells. Controls comprised healthy donors matched for age and sex. A quantity of about 0.5 to 1 ug RNA underwent reverse transcription using random hexamers. Amplification of TCR beta CDR3 by immunoSEQ multiplex PCR spanned 54 Vbeta and 13 Jbeta. In TCRdb, the immunoSEQ multiplex PCR reads were re-called with MiXCR into one record per CDR3 protein. Here the sample spans more than 130,000 distinct CDR3 sequences, 94% being singletons.

The sample comprised CD8+ T cells from PBMCs. The receptor's source is a human donor in good health. This chain links TRBV27 with TRBJ2-3, with D perhaps matching TRBD2 (6 bases). This CDR3 is CASSWGADTQYF. CDR3 coding DNA: TGTGCCAGCAGTTGGGGGGCAGATACGCAGTATTTT.